This T cell receptor beta chain derives from a study of blood T cell repertoires in COVID-19. Turning to the study itself: COVID-19 samples, acute and convalescent, were from the United States, Italy and Spain.

Seattle patients were enrolled during active infection and followed longitudinally. This CDR3 has 14 residues. Germline V gives CDR1 SGDLS, CDR2 YYNGEE. The V gene lost 2 bases and the J gene lost 2 bases, with 10 bases spanning the gap. Authors' data handling: Amplification of reference gene primers provided the estimated nucleated cell counts. Only in-frame clones appear in the TCRdb table, and some are missing; sequencing was by immunoSEQ multiplex PCR. For V, J and clone size, that table is used; D and trimming come from the DNA. Here the sample spans around 300,000 clones, about nine tenths being singletons.

This clonotype originated in a woman between 45 and 65 years old with COVID-19, enrolled during active disease. This sequence joins TRBV9 and TRBJ1-1, with a possible D match to TRBD1 (5 bases). Sequenced input: peripheral blood. The CDR3 nucleotides are TGTGCCAGCAGCGTTGACGGACATAACACTGAAGCTTTCTTT. Translation: CASSVDGHNTEAFF.